This TCR beta chain emerged from a study of metastatic and nonmetastatic thyroid tumors. Study in general: Peripheral blood and tumor or nodule samples from malignant and benign thyroid patients were compared. Overall study results and limits: Reports indicated that malignant thyroid tumors showed significantly higher TCR beta diversity than benign nodules did, in blood and tumor.

This clone was seen more than once but under ten times. Its matching antigen is unknown. Thyroid surgery was performed in patients who had received no treatment beforehand. Original analysis: Clinicopathological groups supplied CDR3 differences that were used to build a distant-metastasis classifier for papillary thyroid cancer. MiXCR re-clonotyped the PCR reads for TCRdb. These V and J calls originate from TCRdb's pipeline instead of the authors' own analysis. The table includes 15,000 to 18,000 clones, roughly 21% detected once. This CDR3 is built from 16 residues. The germline V gene has CDR1 MNHEY and CDR2 SMNVEV (reference sequence). The V segment lost 1 base and the J segment 5 bases; nucleotides outside the gene matches: 9.

The sequence was obtained from a female donor with papillary thyroid cancer or a benign thyroid nodule (not recorded which). Some clones in this sample may be carry-over from other donors' samples. The J gene is TRBJ1-2, the V gene TRBV27; 8 bases match TRBD1. Sequences were obtained from tumor tissue. CDR3 nucleotides: TGTGCCAGCAGTTTATTAGCCAGGGGGCGAGAGTATGGCTACACCTTC. Protein sequence: CASSLLARGREYGYTF.